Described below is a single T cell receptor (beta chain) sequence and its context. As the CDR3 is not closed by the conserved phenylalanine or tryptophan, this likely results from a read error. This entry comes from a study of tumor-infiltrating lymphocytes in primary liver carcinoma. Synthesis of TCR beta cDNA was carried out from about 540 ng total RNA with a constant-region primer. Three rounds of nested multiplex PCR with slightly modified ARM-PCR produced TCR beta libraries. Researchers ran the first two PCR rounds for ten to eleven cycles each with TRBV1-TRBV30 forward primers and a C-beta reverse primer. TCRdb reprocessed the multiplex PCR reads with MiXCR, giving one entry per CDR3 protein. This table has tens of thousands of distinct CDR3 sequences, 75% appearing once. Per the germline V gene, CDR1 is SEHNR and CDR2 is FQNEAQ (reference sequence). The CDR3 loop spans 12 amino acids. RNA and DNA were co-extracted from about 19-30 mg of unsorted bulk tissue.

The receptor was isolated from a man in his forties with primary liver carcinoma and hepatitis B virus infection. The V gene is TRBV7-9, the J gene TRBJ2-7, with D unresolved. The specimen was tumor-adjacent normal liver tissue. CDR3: CAGSLPSKEQYL. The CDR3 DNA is TGTGCCGGCAGCTTGCCCAGTAAGGAGCAGTACTTA.